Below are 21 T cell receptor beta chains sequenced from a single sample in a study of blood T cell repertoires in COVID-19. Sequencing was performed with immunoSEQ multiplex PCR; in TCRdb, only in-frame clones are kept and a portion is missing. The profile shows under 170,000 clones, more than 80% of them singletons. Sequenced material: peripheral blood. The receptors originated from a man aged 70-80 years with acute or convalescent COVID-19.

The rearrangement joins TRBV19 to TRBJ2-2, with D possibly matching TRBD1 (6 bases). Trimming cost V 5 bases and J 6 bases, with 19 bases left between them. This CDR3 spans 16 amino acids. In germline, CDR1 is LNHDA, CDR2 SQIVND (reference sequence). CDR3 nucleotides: TGTGCCAGTAGTCCCCCGGGCAGGGGCGATTCCGGGGAGCTGTTTTTT. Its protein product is CASSPPGRGDSGELFF. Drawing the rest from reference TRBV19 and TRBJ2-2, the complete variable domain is DGGITQSPKYLFRKEGQNVTLSCEQNLNHDAMYWYRQDPGQGLRLIYYSQIVNDFQKGDIAEGYSVSREKKESFPLTVTSAQKNPTAFYLCASSPPGRGDSGELFFGEGSRLTVL.

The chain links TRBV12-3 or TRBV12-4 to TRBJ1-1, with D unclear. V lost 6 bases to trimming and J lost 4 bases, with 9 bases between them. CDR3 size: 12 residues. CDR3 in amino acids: CASSPVPTEAFF. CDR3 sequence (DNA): TGTGCCAGCAGCCCGGTTCCCACTGAAGCTTTCTTT.

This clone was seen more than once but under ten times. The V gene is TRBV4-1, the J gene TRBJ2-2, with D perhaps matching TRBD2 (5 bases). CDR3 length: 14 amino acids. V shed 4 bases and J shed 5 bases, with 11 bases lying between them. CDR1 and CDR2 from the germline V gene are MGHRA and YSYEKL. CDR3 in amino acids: CASSLQEGTGELFF. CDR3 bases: TGCGCCAGCAGCCTCCAAGAGGGTACCGGGGAGCTGTTTTTT.

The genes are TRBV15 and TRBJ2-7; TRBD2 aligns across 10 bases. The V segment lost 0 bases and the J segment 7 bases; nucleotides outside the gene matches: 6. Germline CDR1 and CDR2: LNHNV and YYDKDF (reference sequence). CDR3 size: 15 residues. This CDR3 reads CATSRDTAGGREQYF. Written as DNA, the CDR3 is TGTGCCACCAGCAGAGATACAGCGGGGGGGAGGGAGCAGTACTTC. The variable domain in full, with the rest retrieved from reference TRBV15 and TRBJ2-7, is DAMVIQNPRYQVTQFGKPVTLSCSQTLNHNVMYWYQQKSSQAPKLLFHYYDKDFNNEADTPDNFQSRRPNTSFCFLDIRSPGLGDTAMYLCATSRDTAGGREQYFGPGTRLTVT.

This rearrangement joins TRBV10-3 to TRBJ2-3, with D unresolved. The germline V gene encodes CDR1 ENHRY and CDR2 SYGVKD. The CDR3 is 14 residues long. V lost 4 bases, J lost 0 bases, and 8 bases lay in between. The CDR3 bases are TGTGCCATCAGTGCCGATACTAGCACAGATACGCAGTATTTT. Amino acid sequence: CAISADTSTDTQYF.

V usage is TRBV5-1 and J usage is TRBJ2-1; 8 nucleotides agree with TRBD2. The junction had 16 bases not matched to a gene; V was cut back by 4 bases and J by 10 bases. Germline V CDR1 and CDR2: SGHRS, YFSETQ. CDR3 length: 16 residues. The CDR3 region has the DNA TGCGCCAGCAGCCACTCCGGGACTAGGGGGGCGGGGGAGCAGTTCTTC. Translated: CASSHSGTRGAGEQFF.

In nucleotides, the CDR3 is TGTGCCAGCACCTTTACCCCGGGTTGGGGCTACACCTTC. Its translation: CASTFTPGWGYTF. The chain carries TRBV12-3 or TRBV12-4 and TRBJ1-2, with D unclear. Trimming shortened V by 7 bases and J by 8 bases, and 17 bases separated the two germline ends. This CDR3 comprises 13 residues.

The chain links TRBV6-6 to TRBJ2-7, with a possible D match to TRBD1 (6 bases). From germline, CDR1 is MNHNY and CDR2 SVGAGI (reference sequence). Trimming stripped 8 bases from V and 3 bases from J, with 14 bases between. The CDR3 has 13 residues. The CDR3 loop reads CASANRDLYEQYF. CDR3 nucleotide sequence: TGTGCCAGCGCAAACAGGGACCTCTACGAGCAGTACTTC.

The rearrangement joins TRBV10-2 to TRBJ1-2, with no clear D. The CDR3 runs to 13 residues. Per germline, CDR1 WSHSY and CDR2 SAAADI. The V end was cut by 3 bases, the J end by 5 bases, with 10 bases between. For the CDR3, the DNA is TGCGCCAGCAGTGACAGCAGGACTTATGGCTACACCTTC. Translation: CASSDSRTYGYTF.

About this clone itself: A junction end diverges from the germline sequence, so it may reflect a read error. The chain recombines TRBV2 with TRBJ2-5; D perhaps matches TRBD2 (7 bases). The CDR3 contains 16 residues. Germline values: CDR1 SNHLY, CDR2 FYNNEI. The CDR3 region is CARSGYSGGLQETQYF. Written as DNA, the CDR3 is TGTGCCAGGAGTGGCTATTCGGGGGGCCTCCAAGAGACCCAGTACTTC. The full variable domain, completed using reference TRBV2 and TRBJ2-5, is EPEVTQTPSHQVTQMGQEVILRCVPISNHLYFYWYRQILGQKVEFLVSFYNNEISEKSEIFDDQFSVERPDGSNFTLKIRSTKLEDSAMYFCARSGYSGGLQETQYFGPGTRLLVL.

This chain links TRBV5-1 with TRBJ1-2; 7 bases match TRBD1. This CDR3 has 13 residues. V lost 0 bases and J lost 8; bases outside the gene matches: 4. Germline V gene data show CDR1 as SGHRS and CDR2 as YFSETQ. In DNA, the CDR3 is TGCGCCAGCAGCTTGGAGGGACAGCAGGGCTACACCTTC. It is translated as CASSLEGQQGYTF.

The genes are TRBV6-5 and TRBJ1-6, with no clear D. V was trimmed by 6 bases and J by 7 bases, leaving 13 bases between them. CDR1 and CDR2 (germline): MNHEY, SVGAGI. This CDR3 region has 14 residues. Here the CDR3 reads CASSPVLGNSPLHF. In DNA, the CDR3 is TGTGCCAGCAGCCCGGTACTAGGAAATTCACCCCTCCACTTT.

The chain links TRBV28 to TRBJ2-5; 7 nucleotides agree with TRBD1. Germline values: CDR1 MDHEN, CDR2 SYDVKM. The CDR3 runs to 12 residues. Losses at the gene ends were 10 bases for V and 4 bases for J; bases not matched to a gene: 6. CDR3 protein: CATTRQGETQYF. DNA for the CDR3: TGTGCCACCACCCGACAGGGAGAGACCCAGTACTTC.

The CDR3: CASSLKQGPSGNTIYF. CDR3 coding DNA: TGTGCCAGCAGTCTGAAACAGGGGCCTTCTGGAAACACCATATATTTT. The chain has TRBV28 and TRBJ1-3, with 7 bases identical to TRBD1. Germline-derived CDR1 and CDR2 are MDHEN and SYDVKM. Trimming took 5 bases from V and 1 from J; bases not matched to a gene: 8. The CDR3 has 16 amino acids.

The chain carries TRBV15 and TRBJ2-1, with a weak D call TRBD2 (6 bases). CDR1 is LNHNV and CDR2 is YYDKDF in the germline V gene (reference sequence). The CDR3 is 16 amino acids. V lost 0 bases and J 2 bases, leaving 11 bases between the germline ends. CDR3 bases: TGTGCCACCAGCAGAGATGACGCGGGGACCTACAATGAGCAGTTCTTC. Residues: CATSRDDAGTYNEQFF.

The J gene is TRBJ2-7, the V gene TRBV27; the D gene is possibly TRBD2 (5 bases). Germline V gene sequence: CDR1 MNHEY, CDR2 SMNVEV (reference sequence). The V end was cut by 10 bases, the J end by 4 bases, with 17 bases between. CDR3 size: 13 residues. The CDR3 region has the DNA TGTGCCACTTCGAATGGAGGAGAATACGAGCAGTACTTC. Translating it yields CATSNGGEYEQYF.

CDR3 protein: CASSQPHLTGDNSPLHF. Here the CDR3 DNA reads TGCGCCAGCAGCCAACCACACCTGACGGGAGATAATTCACCCCTCCACTTT. This sequence joins TRBV4-1 and TRBJ1-6; D gene uncertain. Germline-derived CDR1 and CDR2 are MGHRA and YSYEKL. The CDR3 has 17 residues. The ends were cut back, 2 bases at V and 5 bases at J, with 16 bases in the middle.

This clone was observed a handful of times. The CDR3 bases are TGTGCCAGCAGCGTACGATACGAGAACAATGAGCAGTTCTTC. Translation: CASSVRYENNEQFF. The V and J genes are TRBV9 and TRBJ2-1; no firm D call. Germline lookup yields CDR1 SGDLS and CDR2 YYNGEE. The length of the CDR3 is 14 residues. Trimming cost V 1 base and J 5 bases, with 10 bases left between them.

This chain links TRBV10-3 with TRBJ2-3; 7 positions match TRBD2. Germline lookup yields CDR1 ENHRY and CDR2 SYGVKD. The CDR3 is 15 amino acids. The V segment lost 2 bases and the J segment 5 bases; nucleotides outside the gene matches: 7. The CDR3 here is CAISEGRGDGDTQYF. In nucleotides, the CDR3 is TGTGCCATCAGTGAGGGGAGGGGAGATGGAGATACGCAGTATTTT.

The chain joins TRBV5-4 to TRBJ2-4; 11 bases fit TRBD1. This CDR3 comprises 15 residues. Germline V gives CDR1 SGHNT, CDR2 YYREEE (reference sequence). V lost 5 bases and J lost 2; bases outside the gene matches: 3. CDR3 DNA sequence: TGTGCCAGCAGGAGGGACAGGGGGTCCAAAAACATTCAGTACTTC. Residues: CASRRDRGSKNIQYF.

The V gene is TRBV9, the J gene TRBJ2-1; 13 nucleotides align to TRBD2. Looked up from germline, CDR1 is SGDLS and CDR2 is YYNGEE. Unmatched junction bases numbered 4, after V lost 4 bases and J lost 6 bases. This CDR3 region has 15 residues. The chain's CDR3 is CASSIRTSGSNEQFF. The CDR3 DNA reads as TGTGCCAGCAGCATCCGGACTAGCGGGAGCAATGAGCAGTTCTTC.